The present TCR beta chain was sequenced within a study of T cell repertoires in cytomegalovirus infection. In TCRdb, the reads were re-called with MiXCR into one record per CDR3 protein. Here the sample spans about 310,000 distinct CDR3 sequences, 15% to 20% being singletons. Regarding the study as a whole: HLA-C-restricted CMV-specific TCR beta clonotypes were dominant in the ex vivo response.

This CDR3 spans 13 amino acids. V was pared by 4 bases and J by 7 bases, with 6 bases of the junction left unmatched. Germline V CDR1 and CDR2: SGHTA, FQGNSA. Ten or more counts support this clonotype. Its antigen is undetermined. The clonotype originates from a human donor in good health (CMV status not recorded). Some clones in this sample may be carry-over from other donors' samples. Specimen: PBMCs. This chain connects TRBV7-2 to TRBJ1-1, with 7 bases that match TRBD1. The CDR3 region has the DNA TGTGCCAGCAGCTACTACCGGGACAGTGAAGCTTTCTTT. Translation gives CASSYYRDSEAFF.